Here is one T cell receptor (beta chain) with its context. The antigen remains unidentified. This sample is drawn from a study of cytomegalovirus exposure and HLA in healthy donors. Study-wide results and limits: TCR beta chains numbering 164 were designated cytomegalovirus-associated. Within the 120 validation repertoires, first-cohort TCR clusters tended to co-occur, according to a later analysis.

The repertoire was sequenced with immunoSEQ multiplex PCR; TCRdb's copy has only in-frame clones and lacks some. The sample consists of 200,000 or so clones, around 87% of them appearing once. The sequenced sample was PBMCs. The receptor was isolated from a woman under 30 in good health and CMV-seropositive.

The CDR3 region is CASSFTGLAADEQYF. Written as DNA, the CDR3 is TGCGCCAGCAGCTTCACCGGACTAGCCGCAGACGAGCAGTACTTC. This chain joins TRBV5-1 and TRBJ2-7, with 8 bases matching TRBD2. Germline V gene lookup returns CDR1 SGHRS and CDR2 YFSETQ. V trimming: 2 bases; J trimming: 5 bases; junction bases outside the gene matches: 9. The CDR3 has 15 residues.